The present TCR beta chain was sequenced within a study of blood T cell repertoires in COVID-19 (dated by TCRdb to the early 2020s). With respect to the entire study: Collaborator samples came from the United States, Italy and Spain and covered acute and convalescent phases of COVID-19. Samples came from the ongoing ImmuneRACE study (first 160 participants) plus 1,254 subjects from 6 global collaborators. The repertoires were made available in a free public database intended to serve as a resource for research on the immune response to SARS-CoV-2. The sample metadata nearly always contained a de-identified subject ID, COVID-19 status, age in years and sex. Where available, HLA class I and class II types were obtained from metadata supplied by the sample provider rather than from assay-based typing. Subjects who had been exposed to COVID-19, were actively infected with it, or had recovered from it provided the deeply sampled blood TCRbeta repertoires that made up the dataset. The material from the prospective study consisted of cDNA or gDNA derived from T cells, B-cell-depleted T cells, or PBMCs.

Overall study outcomes, separate from this receptor: The amount of clinical and demographic metadata varied by source and participant and was provided uncurated.

This clone has only a few counts. The specificity of this receptor is unknown. It has no much larger one-base neighbor in the sample; base qualities were not kept. The collaborating institutions used their own protocols to collect whole blood in K2EDTA tubes. Collaborator samples were shipped for TCRbeta analysis as frozen whole blood, isolated PBMCs, or DNA extracted from either sample type. TCRbeta CDR3 regions were amplified from genomic DNA using the immunoSEQ Assay, a bias-controlled multiplex PCR. The published analysis was carried out like this. The number of nucleated cells in each sample was estimated from the amplification of reference gene primers within the assay. To quantify the absolute abundance of each unique TCRbeta CDR3 rearrangement, sequence reads were collapsed and filtered. Productive Simpson clonality was computed per sample as the square root of Simpson's diversity index over productive rearrangements. What TCRdb holds here is the immuneACCESS table cut down to in-frame rearrangements. Part of the clones is not present; checked against another copy, under half of the missing clones reflect an unresolved V gene, and the others are unexplained. That table supplies the V and J calls and clone size; D and trimming were determined from the DNA. The sample includes over 70,000 clones, with over 75% observed a single time. About 7% of the sample is held by the ten biggest clonotypes.

The origin of this receptor is a man between 65 and 79 years old with acute or convalescent COVID-19. The sequencing input was peripheral blood.

The CDR3 region has the sequence CASSPGHRDYVRDTQYF. In nucleotide form, the sequence is TGTGCCAGCAGCCCCGGGCACCGGGACTACGTACGAGATACGCAGTATTTT. This receptor chain uses TRBV9 and TRBJ2-3, with 7 central nucleotides matching TRBD2. At the junction V is shortened by 4 bases and J by 5 bases; bases outside the gene matches: 16. Taken from the germline V gene, the CDR1 and CDR2 loops are SGDLS and YYNGEE. There are 17 amino acids in the CDR3, from cysteine to phenylalanine inclusive. Solely the CDR3 DNA is kept, with 51 bases framed from the first base.